Listed below are T cell receptor beta chains from one sample, sequenced in a study of beta chain features in type 1 diabetes. Only in-frame clones appear in the TCRdb table, and some are missing; sequencing was by immunoSEQ multiplex PCR. The sample contains 200,000 to 250,000 clones, around a quarter of which appear only once. Sequenced: central memory CD4+ T cells from blood. Every receptor here comes from a man aged 25-45 years in good health. Each CDR3 is given with its conserved first and last residue. Fields, in order: CDR3 DNA, CDR3 protein, clone size, V gene, D gene, J gene. D genes are given only for firm matches. For some rows the clone size is stated as once, few or many, or as a class when expanded; others skip it.

CDR3nt: TGTGCCAGTAGTCACGGAGTATGGGATACGCAGTATTTT; CDR3aa: CASSHGVWDTQYF; abundance: .; v_gene: TRBV19; d_gene: .; j_gene: TRBJ2-3
CDR3nt: TGTGCCAGTCTGGAGGTAGCTGGGGCCAACGTCCTGACTTTC; CDR3aa: CASLEVAGANVLTF; abundance: .; v_gene: TRBV18; d_gene: .; j_gene: TRBJ2-6
CDR3nt: TGTGCCTACCGGACTAGCGGGAGTATGAATGAGCAGTTCTTC; CDR3aa: CAYRTSGSMNEQFF; abundance: .; v_gene: TRBV19; d_gene: TRBD2; j_gene: TRBJ2-1
CDR3nt: TGCAGCGTTGAGTTAGCGGAAGAGACCCAGTACTTC; CDR3aa: CSVELAEETQYF; abundance: few; v_gene: TRBV29-1; d_gene: .; j_gene: TRBJ2-5
CDR3nt: TGTGCCAGCAGCTCTTCCGGGACCCTCTTAAACATTCAGTACTTC; CDR3aa: CASSSSGTLLNIQYF; abundance: .; v_gene: TRBV7-2; d_gene: .; j_gene: TRBJ2-4
CDR3nt: TGCGCCAGCAGCCAAGTGCAGGTAGCCTACAATGAGCAGTTCTTC; CDR3aa: CASSQVQVAYNEQFF; abundance: many; v_gene: TRBV4-3; d_gene: .; j_gene: TRBJ2-1
CDR3nt: TGTGCTAGTGGTTTGAGTGTGAAGACCCAGTACTTC; CDR3aa: CASGLSVKTQYF; abundance: .; v_gene: TRBV12-5; d_gene: .; j_gene: TRBJ2-5
CDR3nt: TGTGCCAGCAGCCCACCTGGAAACACCATATATTTT; CDR3aa: CASSPPGNTIYF; abundance: once; v_gene: TRBV9; d_gene: .; j_gene: TRBJ1-3
CDR3nt: TGTGCCTGGAGTAGAGCGGGGGGCCAAGAGACCCAGTACTTC; CDR3aa: CAWSRAGGQETQYF; abundance: .; v_gene: TRBV30; d_gene: TRBD2; j_gene: TRBJ2-5
CDR3nt: TGTGCCAGCAGCAAGGGACAGGGCCACGGGGAGCTGTTTTTT; CDR3aa: CASSKGQGHGELFF; abundance: many; v_gene: TRBV5-6; d_gene: TRBD1; j_gene: TRBJ2-2
CDR3nt: TGTGCCAGCAGACCCCTGTCCGGGTACACTGAAGCTTTCTTT; CDR3aa: CASRPLSGYTEAFF; abundance: .; v_gene: TRBV27; d_gene: .; j_gene: TRBJ1-1